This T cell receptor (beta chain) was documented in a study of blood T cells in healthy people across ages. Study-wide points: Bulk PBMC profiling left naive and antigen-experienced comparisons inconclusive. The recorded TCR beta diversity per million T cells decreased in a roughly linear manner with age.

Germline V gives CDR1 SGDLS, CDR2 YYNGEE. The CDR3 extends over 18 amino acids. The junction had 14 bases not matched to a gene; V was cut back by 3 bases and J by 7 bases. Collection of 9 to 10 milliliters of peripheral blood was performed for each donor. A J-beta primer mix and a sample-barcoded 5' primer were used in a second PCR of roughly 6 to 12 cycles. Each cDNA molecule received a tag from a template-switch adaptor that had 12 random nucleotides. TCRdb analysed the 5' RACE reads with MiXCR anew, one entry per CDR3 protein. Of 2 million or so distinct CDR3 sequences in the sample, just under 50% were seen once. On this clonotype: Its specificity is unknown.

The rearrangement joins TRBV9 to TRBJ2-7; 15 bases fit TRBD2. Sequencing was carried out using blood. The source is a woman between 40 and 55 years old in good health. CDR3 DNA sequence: TGTGCCAGCAGCGCGGAAGGGACTAGCGGGGGGTCCTACAATGAGCAGTACTTC. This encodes CASSAEGTSGGSYNEQYF.